The source of this T cell receptor (beta chain) is a study of Tregs in tolerant kidney transplant recipients. Study-wide findings and caveats: Nucleotide sequences could not be compared across some patients' samples due to primer changes. Biological reproducibility was not directly addressed, but technical replication error appeared minimal.

Recipients received nonmyeloablative bone marrow transplants from related graft donors, with transient mixed chimerism. CD4+CD25+CD127- Tregs, CD4+CD25- non-Tregs, CD4 and CD8 cells were sorted. The CDR3 has 14 amino acids. V lost 4 bases to trimming and J lost 0 bases, with 10 bases between them. The germline gives CDR1 SGHNT, CDR2 YENEEA. On this clone itself: The antigen is undetermined. The read stops 3 residues short of the end of the CDR3; the missing end is completed from the germline J gene.

The repertoire was sequenced with immunoSEQ multiplex PCR; TCRdb's copy has only in-frame clones and lacks some. The sample spans around 32,000 clones; the ten largest clones claim roughly 1.9%. The sample in question was CD4+ T cells from blood (PBMCs), obtained 24 months after the transplant. The chain couples TRBV11-3 to TRBJ2-7; possible D gene TRBD1, 6 bases. The clonotype was recovered from a human patient who received a combined kidney and bone marrow transplant. Part of the T cell pool may stem from the graft donor. The CDR3 sequence is CASSSTGTSYEQYF. The CDR3 bases that were read are TGTGCCAGCAGCTCCACAGGGACCTCCTACGAG.